This T cell receptor (beta chain) was documented in a study of cytomegalovirus exposure and HLA in healthy donors. Germline V gene data show CDR1 as SGHTA and CDR2 as FQGTGA. Trimming took 1 base from V and 5 from J, leaving 8 bases between them. The CDR3 covers 14 residues. PCR involved 60 Vbeta and 13 Jbeta primers. The data were produced by immunoSEQ multiplex PCR, yet TCRdb's version contains in-frame clones alone and is incomplete. The table records 150,000 to 200,000 clones, approximately 72% of them present only once. The receptor's source is a human donor in good health. The chain employs TRBV7-3 and TRBJ2-2, with no clear D. Sequencing was performed on PBMCs. CDR3 region: CASSLMRSTGELFF. CDR3 nucleotide sequence: TGTGCCAGCAGCTTAATGAGGTCGACCGGGGAGCTGTTTTTT.